The 27 T cell receptor beta chains below all came from one sample that was sequenced in a study of tumor and adjacent non-tumor tissue in lung cancer. This sample's RNA came from whole unsorted tissue. Distant lung tissue was collected more than 3 cm away from the tumor edge. The library came from three nested PCR rounds adapted from ARM-PCR protocols. TCRdb redid the calling of the multiplex PCR reads with MiXCR, one entry per CDR3 protein. The repertoire holds under 80,000 distinct CDR3 sequences, with around 76% as singletons. The sample comprised distant non-tumor lung tissue. The source of these receptors is a man aged 55 to 70 with non-small cell lung cancer.

This clonotype has more than one count but fewer than ten. The CDR3 sequence: CASNRADGSYEQYF. CDR3 in DNA: TGTGCCAGCAATCGAGCGGACGGTTCCTACGAGCAGTACTTC. This chain connects TRBV2 to TRBJ2-7; a weak D match, TRBD2 (5 bases). CDR3 length: 14 residues. Looked up from germline, CDR1 is SNHLY and CDR2 is FYNNEI. The V end lost 7 bases, the J end lost 1 base, and 14 bases lay between the germline ends.

The chain carries TRBV5-4 and TRBJ2-7; weak D call: TRBD2 (5 bases). The germline gives CDR1 SGHNT, CDR2 YYREEE (reference sequence). The CDR3 is 13 residues long. V was clipped by 1 base and J by 5 bases, with 10 bases between them. CDR3 loop: CASSLTSNNEQYF. CDR3 bases: TGTGCCAGCAGCTTGACTAGTAACAACGAGCAGTACTTC.

On this clonotype itself: Given the absence of the conserved phenylalanine or tryptophan at the CDR3 end, a read error is likely. The CDR3 region is CSVEDPLGNEQFS. The DNA of the CDR3 is TGTAGCGTTGAAGACCCCCTAGGGAATGAGCAGTTCTCC. The V call is TRBV29-1, the J call TRBJ2-1, with D possibly TRBD2 on 5 matching bases. Germline V gene sequence: CDR1 SQVTM, CDR2 ANQGSEA. CDR3 size: 13 residues.

As regards this clonotype: Germline is not matched at one junction end, which may reflect a read error. V is TRBV4-1 and J is TRBJ2-5, with a weak D call TRBD2 (6 bases). CDR3 length: 18 amino acids. Germline CDR1 MGHRA, CDR2 YSYEKL. In nucleotides, the CDR3 is TGCGGCAGCAGACAACATCCCCTTGGTAGAGGAGGGGAAGAGACCCAGTACTTC. As protein: CGSRQHPLGRGGEETQYF.

A note on this clonotype: The conserved closing phenylalanine or tryptophan is absent in this CDR3, likely reflecting a read error. The chain is built from TRBV29-1 and TRBJ2-1; 8 bases agree with TRBD2. J lost 7 bases, V lost 5 bases, and 13 bases had no gene match. Germline V gene sequence: CDR1 SQVTM, CDR2 ANQGSEA. The CDR3 totals 15 residues. The CDR3 region has the DNA TGCAGCGTTCCACTATTAGCGGGATCTGGGAATGAGCAGTTCTTA. It translates to CSVPLLAGSGNEQFL.

This clonotype has only one observation. The junction shows a germline mismatch at one end, possibly a read error. J is TRBJ2-3 and V is TRBV6-5; D is possibly TRBD2 (6 bases). The germline V gene has CDR1 MNHEY and CDR2 SVGAGI. The CDR3 is made up of 15 amino acids. The DNA for the CDR3 is TGTACCAGCAGTTCCAGGACTACGGACACAGATGCGCAGTATTTT. It encodes CTSSSRTTDTDAQYF.

A word on this clonotype: At one boundary the junction diverges from the germline segment, which might be a read error. The chain couples TRBV6-5 to TRBJ2-5; no definite D call. This CDR3 region has 12 residues. The V gene's germline CDR1 is MNHEY and CDR2 SVGAGI. The CDR3 nucleotides read TGTACCAGCGCCTCGGGCGGCGAGACCCAGTACTTC. It specifies CTSASGGETQYF.

The V gene is TRBV5-4, the J gene TRBJ2-6, with 13 positions matching TRBD2. CDR3 length: 18 amino acids. Germline lookup yields CDR1 SGHNT and CDR2 YYREEE (reference sequence). Trimming removed 6 bases from V and 4 bases from J; junction bases left unmatched: 10. The CDR3 DNA is TGTGCCAGCAACCGACTAGCGGGAGGATTAGGGGGGGCCAACGTCCTGACTTTC. Translation gives CASNRLAGGLGGANVLTF.

As regards this clonotype: It may be a read error: a sequence one base away is much more abundant. The rearrangement uses TRBV21-1 and TRBJ2-7. TRBV21-1 is classified as a pseudogene. The CDR3 length is 12 residues. CDR3: CACSKESDEQYF. For the CDR3, the DNA is TGTGCCTGCAGCAAAGAAAGCGACGAGCAGTACTTC.

Concerning this clonotype itself: Germline is not matched at one junction end, which may reflect a read error. This chain joins TRBV11-2 and TRBJ1-1; no clear D gene. The V gene's germline CDR1 is SGHAT and CDR2 FQNNGV. The CDR3 spans 15 residues. Here the CDR3 reads CDSSVSLGRDTEAFF. DNA of the CDR3: TGTGACAGCAGCGTCTCACTGGGGAGAGACACTGAAGCTTTCTTT.

Comments on this clonotype: A much larger clonotype is one base distant, so this may be a read error. The CDR3 does not end in the conserved phenylalanine or tryptophan, so this is likely a read error. Because the CDR3's place on the DNA is in doubt, the DNA is left out and the CDR3 is given as listed by TCRdb. The gene calls are TRBV11-2 and TRBJ2-1; the table's D call of TRBD1 was not tested on the DNA. The CDR3 region is 13 residues in length, termini included. Germline V gene sequence: CDR1 SGHAT, CDR2 FQNNGV. CDR3 protein: CASGPEPQGERFL.

This clonotype was observed at least ten times. V and J are TRBV20-1 and TRBJ1-2; no definite D call. This CDR3 has 11 amino acids. Germline loops: CDR1 DFQATT, CDR2 SNEGSKA (reference sequence). Trimming shortened V by 1 base and J by 6 bases, and 6 bases separated the two germline ends. As DNA, the CDR3 is TGCAGTGCTAGAGGTTTGGATGGCTACACCTTC. It yields the protein CSARGLDGYTF.

This clonotype was counted at least ten times. The chain is built from TRBV28 and TRBJ2-1; 8 bases are shared with TRBD2. The germline gives CDR1 MDHEN, CDR2 SYDVKM. This CDR3 comprises 16 residues. Trimming removed 5 bases from V and 0 bases from J; junction bases left unmatched: 6. CDR3 loop: CASSPKRGSSYNEQFF. CDR3 coding DNA: TGTGCCAGCAGTCCAAAGCGGGGGAGCTCCTACAATGAGCAGTTCTTC.

About this clonotype: An end of the junction differs from the germline gene, which may be a read error. The chain links TRBV12-3 or TRBV12-4 to TRBJ2-3, with D possibly matching TRBD2 (6 bases). This CDR3 spans 14 amino acids. DNA of the CDR3: TGTGCCAGCGGTTTCCTCCGACTAGTAGATACGCAGTATTTT. Its protein product is CASGFLRLVDTQYF.

As concerns this clonotype: Relative to the germline gene, one junction end is altered; a read error may explain this. The chain uses TRBV30 and TRBJ1-1; 10 bases line up with TRBD1. Germline V gene sequence: CDR1 GTSNPN, CDR2 SVGIG (reference sequence). There are 13 residues in the CDR3. The CDR3 bases are TGTGTCTGGTGCTTGACAGGGGGCTCTGAAGCTTTCTTT. Translating gives CVWCLTGGSEAFF.

As to this clonotype: The CDR3 carries no conserved terminal phenylalanine or tryptophan, so it likely arises from a read error. The DNA is omitted, as the CDR3 cannot be located on it reliably, and the CDR3 follows TCRdb's listing. The rearrangement joins TRBV6-5 to TRBJ2-5. Germline lookup yields CDR1 MNHEY and CDR2 SVGAGI. From its first to its last residue, the CDR3 has 11 amino acids. The CDR3 sequence is CASRDMLTQYL.

In the case of this clonotype: At one boundary the junction diverges from the germline segment, which might be a read error. The chain links TRBV6-2 or TRBV6-3 to TRBJ1-5; 7 positions agree with TRBD1. The germline CDR1 and CDR2 sequences are MNHEY and SVGEGT. The CDR3 has 14 amino acids. The CDR3 DNA reads TGTACCAGCAGGGGGGACTTAGGCAATCAGCCCCAACATTTT. This codes for CTSRGDLGNQPQHF.

Notes on this clonotype: A read error may account for a junction end that differs from germline. J is TRBJ2-7 and V is TRBV6-1, with TRBD1 matching over 7 bases. CDR1 and CDR2 from the germline V gene are MNHNS and SASEGT. This CDR3 is built from 18 residues. The CDR3, as DNA: TGTGCCAGCAGTTACGAACCGGGACAGCGGCTAAGATCCTACAAGCAGTACTTC. Amino acids: CASSYEPGQRLRSYKQYF.

A remark on this clonotype: Germline is not matched at one junction end, which may reflect a read error. CDR3 protein: CASSLVGEYDEHFF. DNA for the CDR3: TGTGCCAGCAGCTTGGTGGGGGAATACGATGAGCATTTCTTC. The chain links TRBV5-4 to TRBJ2-1; possibly TRBD1 or TRBD2 for D (5 bases each). Germline loops: CDR1 SGHNT, CDR2 YYREEE (reference sequence). The CDR3 runs 14 residues.

Concerning this clonotype: Germline is not matched at one junction end, which may reflect a read error. The chain carries TRBV29-1 and TRBJ2-1, with D possibly being TRBD2 (7 bases). The length of the CDR3 is 19 residues. Looked up from germline, CDR1 is SQVTM and CDR2 is ANQGSEA. CDR3 loop: CSGCGGRGSPPSRSNGQFF. The DNA of the CDR3 is TGCAGCGGCTGTGGGGGGCGCGGGAGCCCGCCATCGAGGAGCAATGGGCAGTTCTTC.

For this clonotype: In this CDR3 the conserved last residue, phenylalanine or tryptophan, is missing, so a read error is likely. The gene calls are TRBV5-5 and TRBJ2-7; no definite D call. The CDR3 extends over 14 amino acids. The germline CDR1 and CDR2 sequences are SGHKS and YYEKEE (reference sequence). CDR3 residues: CVSSLMMSSYEQYS. DNA for the CDR3: TGTGTCAGCAGCTTGATGATGAGCTCCTACGAGCAGTACTCC.

The V gene is TRBV10-3, the J gene TRBJ2-6; 16 bases agree with TRBD2. Trimming cost V 3 bases and J 13 bases; bases outside gene matches: 18. CDR3 length equals 20 residues. Germline loops: CDR1 ENHRY, CDR2 SYGVKD. CDR3: CAISEHGTSGRDSRADVLTF. The CDR3 region has the DNA TGTGCCATCAGTGAACATGGGACTAGCGGGAGGGACTCTAGGGCCGATGTCCTGACTTTC.

Worth noting for this clonotype: The junction shows a germline mismatch at one end, possibly a read error. The chain carries TRBV29-1 and TRBJ2-5, with TRBD2 identical over 11 bases. The CDR3 extends over 16 amino acids. Germline values: CDR1 SQVTM, CDR2 ANQGSEA. The CDR3 spells CSVAGLAEEFGETQYF. The DNA for the CDR3 is TGCAGCGTAGCGGGACTAGCGGAAGAATTCGGTGAGACCCAATACTTC.

The rearrangement links TRBV10-3 to TRBJ2-4; D unresolved. V shed 6 bases and J shed 1 base, with 25 bases lying between them. Germline V gives CDR1 ENHRY, CDR2 SYGVKD. This CDR3 comprises 19 residues. DNA of the CDR3: TGTGCCATCAGAATCCGACGGCCCCCTGTACATATGGCCAAAAACATTCAGTACTTC. It yields the protein CAIRIRRPPVHMAKNIQYF.

In its sample, this clonotype was seen a few times. This may be a read error: a much more frequent sequence differs by one nucleotide. This chain joins TRBV5-4 and TRBJ2-7, with 10 bases aligning to TRBD2. CDR1 is SGHNT and CDR2 is YYREEE in the germline V gene (reference sequence). The CDR3 is made up of 15 amino acids. Written as DNA, the CDR3 is TGTGTCAGCAGCTCTAGCGGGAGCCCGATCTACGAGCAGTACTTC. Translating gives CVSSSSGSPIYEQYF.

A remark on this clonotype: The CDR3 does not end in the conserved phenylalanine or tryptophan, so this is likely a read error. The gene calls are TRBV28 and TRBJ2-3, with no clear D. V was cut by 2 bases and J by 2 bases, with 11 bases left in between. Germline CDR1 MDHEN, CDR2 SYDVKM. The CDR3 contains 15 residues. DNA for the CDR3: TGTGCCAGCAGTTTAGGGCGCGTATACACAGATACGCAGTATCTT. It codes for CASSLGRVYTDTQYL.

In regard to this clonotype: This may be a read error, as it is one base from a much larger clone. V gene TRBV11-2 combines with J gene TRBJ2-7; 7 bases agree with TRBD2. The CDR3 totals 12 residues. Germline V gene data show CDR1 as SGHAT and CDR2 as FQNNGV. The DNA for the CDR3 is TGTGCCAGCAGCTTAAGCAGCGGGGAGCAGCACTTC. It yields the protein CASSLSSGEQHF.